These 30 T cell receptor beta chains originate from one sample sequenced in a study of T cells in Graves' hyperthyroidism and ophthalmopathy. Amplification targeted TCR beta CDR3 regions from RNA transcripts. Initially, a first-round RT-PCR of the TCR CDR3 employed the HTBI primer set. A single record per CDR3 protein comes from TCRdb applying MiXCR to the multiplex PCR reads. The sample records some 270,000 distinct CDR3 sequences, approximately 24% being singletons. Sequences were obtained from blood. The receptors come from a woman aged 40 to 50 with Graves' ophthalmopathy.

This clonotype has a count of ten or more. Its ends do not fully match the called genes, so a read error is possible. The genes are TRBV20-1 and TRBJ1-2, with 7 bases matching TRBD1. The CDR3 is 9 amino acids. Germline V lookup: CDR1 DFQATT, CDR2 SNEGSKA (reference sequence). In DNA, the CDR3 is TGCAGTGCAAACACAGGGGACCTCTTC. This sequence encodes CSANTGDLF.

The chain recombines TRBV2 with TRBJ2-1; 10 bases are shared with TRBD2. Germline lookup yields CDR1 SNHLY and CDR2 FYNNEI. CDR3 size: 16 residues. Trimming removed 7 bases from V and 3 bases from J; junction bases left unmatched: 9. The CDR3 spells CASTLLAGPDYNEQFF. The CDR3 bases are TGTGCCAGCACTTTACTAGCGGGACCCGACTACAATGAGCAGTTCTTC.

V usage is TRBV29-1 and J usage is TRBJ2-5, with 7 bases aligning to TRBD1. Trimming removed 3 bases from V and 5 bases from J; junction bases left unmatched: 6. The CDR3 runs to 13 residues. CDR1 is SQVTM, CDR2 ANQGSEA, per germline. This CDR3 reads CSVDTGQEETQYF. The CDR3 nucleotides read TGCAGCGTTGACACAGGACAGGAGGAGACCCAGTACTTC. Complete variable domain (other parts from reference TRBV29-1 and TRBJ2-5): SAVISQKPSRDICQRGTSLTIQCQVDSQVTMMFWYRQQPGQSLTLIATANQGSEATYESGFVIDKFPISRPNLTFSTLTVSNMSPEDSSIYLCSVDTGQEETQYFGPGTRLLVL.

There are many counts of this clonotype. The chain carries TRBV29-1 and TRBJ1-2; D is undetermined. The CDR3 runs 13 residues. Germline values: CDR1 SQVTM, CDR2 ANQGSEA. Trimming removed 6 bases at V and 0 bases at J, with 11 bases between. The CDR3 spells CSVRGTSNYGYTF. For the CDR3, the DNA is TGCAGCGTCCGGGGTACTTCTAACTATGGCTACACCTTC.

This clonotype was recorded many times. The V call is TRBV28, the J call TRBJ1-6, with D unclear. The CDR3 extends over 12 amino acids. V lost 5 bases and J 7 bases, leaving 6 bases between the germline ends. Germline CDR1 and CDR2: MDHEN and SYDVKM. The CDR3 reads CASSQLNSPLHF. CDR3 coding DNA: TGTGCCAGCAGTCAACTGAATTCACCCCTCCACTTT.

CDR3 in DNA: TGTGCCACCCTTGAAGAGGTCAGGGGGGGGGAGACCCAGTACTTC. Translating it yields CATLEEVRGGETQYF. The V gene is TRBV6-1, the J gene TRBJ2-5, with D possibly being TRBD1 or TRBD2 (7 bases each). Germline-derived CDR1 and CDR2 are MNHNS and SASEGT. V lost 10 bases and J 5 bases, leaving 23 bases between the germline ends. The CDR3 length is 15 residues.

This clonotype was detected ten times or more. V and J are TRBV6-5 and TRBJ1-1; TRBD1 is a possible D gene (5 bases). Germline V CDR1 and CDR2: MNHEY, SVGAGI. Trimming left V 0 bases short and J 4 bases short, with 9 bases between. The CDR3 length is 14 residues. CDR3: CASSYSGEVTEAFF. CDR3 in DNA: TGTGCCAGCAGTTACTCGGGGGAGGTCACTGAAGCTTTCTTT.

The sample holds many counts of this clonotype. The CDR3 loop reads CASSLGASAGELFF. Written as DNA, the CDR3 is TGTGCCAGCAGTTTAGGGGCCTCAGCCGGGGAGCTGTTTTTT. The chain employs TRBV28 and TRBJ2-2; D might be TRBD1 (5 bases). The germline gives CDR1 MDHEN, CDR2 SYDVKM. The V and J ends lost 2 bases and 6 bases respectively, with 10 bases between them. The CDR3 extends over 14 amino acids.

This clonotype was seen only once. The V and J genes are TRBV6-1 and TRBJ1-5; D is perhaps TRBD1 (5 bases). Trimming left V 8 bases short and J 4 bases short, with 15 bases between. The CDR3 loop spans 14 amino acids. CDR1 MNHNS and CDR2 SASEGT come from the germline V gene. CDR3 in amino acids: CASRRGGVNQPQHF. The CDR3 DNA follows: TGTGCCAGCCGTCGGGGCGGTGTTAATCAGCCCCAGCATTTT.

The V call is TRBV27, the J call TRBJ1-1; 7 nucleotides line up with TRBD1. Germline V gene sequence: CDR1 MNHEY, CDR2 SMNVEV (reference sequence). Losses at the gene ends were 6 bases for V and 4 bases for J; bases not matched to a gene: 5. CDR3 length equals 13 residues. In DNA form, the CDR3 reads TGTGCCAGCAGCCAGACAGGGTTCACTGAAGCTTTCTTT. This encodes CASSQTGFTEAFF.

This clonotype was observed many times. The chain has TRBV28 and TRBJ1-5; D might be TRBD1 (6 bases). CDR1 is MDHEN, CDR2 SYDVKM, per germline. V was trimmed by 5 bases and J by 2 bases, leaving 13 bases between them. The CDR3 is 15 amino acids. CDR3 nucleotide sequence: TGTGCCAGCAGTAATACAGGGTTGGGCAATCAGCCCCAGCATTTT. Translating gives CASSNTGLGNQPQHF.

This clonotype has a count of ten or more. J is TRBJ1-3 and V is TRBV20-1; 7 bases fit TRBD1. V was pared by 1 base and J by 2 bases, with 5 bases of the junction left unmatched. The CDR3 loop spans 15 amino acids. CDR1 and CDR2 (germline): DFQATT, SNEGSKA (reference sequence). The CDR3 region is CSARVGRGAGNTIYF. DNA of the CDR3: TGCAGTGCTAGAGTTGGCAGGGGGGCTGGAAACACCATATATTTT.

The genes are TRBV11-1 and TRBJ2-7; TRBD2 agrees at 9 bases. V lost 2 bases and J lost 1; bases outside the gene matches: 9. The CDR3 runs to 17 residues. The germline V gene has CDR1 SGHAT and CDR2 FQDESV (reference sequence). CDR3 coding DNA: TGTGCCAGCAGCTTATCGCCTAGCGGGACGTCGTCCTACGAGCAGTACTTC. This codes for CASSLSPSGTSSYEQYF. Full variable domain (rest looked up from reference TRBV11-1 and TRBJ2-7): EAEVAQSPRYKITEKSQAVAFWCDPISGHATLYWYRQILGQGPELLVQFQDESVVDDSQLPKDRFSAERLKGVDSTLKIQPAELGDSAMYLCASSLSPSGTSSYEQYFGPGTRLTVT.

This clonotype was counted many times. This chain connects TRBV7-9 to TRBJ2-7; D is possibly TRBD2 (5 bases). Trimming took 5 bases from V and 6 from J, leaving 14 bases between them. Germline CDR1 and CDR2: SEHNR and FQNEAQ (reference sequence). The CDR3 length is 13 residues. The CDR3 protein is CASSLRRGTEQYF. The CDR3 DNA follows: TGTGCCAGCAGCCTTCGTCGGGGTACCGAGCAGTACTTC. The variable domain in full, completed from reference TRBV7-9 and TRBJ2-7, reads DTGVSQNPRHKITKRGQNVTFRCDPISEHNRLYWYRQTLGQGPEFLTYFQNEAQLEKSRLLSDRFSAERPKGSFSTLEIQRTEQGDSAMYLCASSLRRGTEQYFGPGTRLTVT.

The V call is TRBV28, the J call TRBJ1-5; TRBD1 is a possible D gene (6 bases). The V end was cut by 3 bases, the J end by 2 bases, with 8 bases between. Germline CDR1 reads MDHEN; CDR2 reads SYDVKM. The CDR3 is 14 amino acids. The CDR3 sequence: CASSFGQRNQPQHF. CDR3 nucleotide sequence: TGTGCCAGCAGTTTCGGACAGCGCAATCAGCCCCAGCATTTT.

This clonotype has at least ten counts. The chain has TRBV28 and TRBJ1-2, with 8 bases aligning to TRBD1. Per the germline V gene, CDR1 is MDHEN and CDR2 is SYDVKM. The CDR3 consists of 15 residues. After removal of 8 bases from V and 6 bases from J, the junction contained 14 bases not matched to a gene. The CDR3 sequence: CASAKTGGLSHGYTF. CDR3 coding DNA: TGTGCCAGCGCCAAAACAGGGGGGTTGTCACATGGCTACACCTTC.

Many counts were recorded for this clonotype. This chain's CDR3 is CSVVVVSYEQYF. The CDR3 bases are TGCAGCGTTGTGGTAGTTTCCTACGAGCAGTACTTC. The chain is built from TRBV29-1 and TRBJ2-7, with D uncertain. The germline V and J ends were trimmed by 4 bases and 1 base, with 8 bases remaining between them. Germline V lookup: CDR1 SQVTM, CDR2 ANQGSEA. This CDR3 comprises 12 residues.

This clonotype has a count of ten or more. The gene calls are TRBV20-1 and TRBJ2-5, with D possibly being TRBD2 (5 bases). Germline CDR1 reads DFQATT; CDR2 reads SNEGSKA (reference sequence). V lost 7 bases to trimming and J lost 1 base, with 13 bases between them. The CDR3 totals 13 residues. Here the CDR3 DNA reads TGCAGTGTAAGCTTAGCGTTCCAAGAGACCCAGTACTTC. It yields the protein CSVSLAFQETQYF.

This clonotype has ten or more counts. The chain has TRBV25-1 and TRBJ2-7; D ambiguous. Trimming shortened V by 2 bases and J by 9 bases, and 17 bases separated the two germline ends. From germline, CDR1 is MGHDK and CDR2 SYGVNS. CDR3 length equals 14 residues. The CDR3 coding sequence is TGTGCCAGCAGTGAAGAAGGGTACAGAGGATGGCAGTACTTC. Protein product: CASSEEGYRGWQYF.

The rearrangement links TRBV28 to TRBJ2-4; 16 nucleotides line up with TRBD2. J lost 7 bases, V lost 1 base, and 7 bases had no gene match. There are 18 residues in the CDR3. Germline V gives CDR1 MDHEN, CDR2 SYDVKM. The DNA of the CDR3 is TGTGCCAGCAGTTTATCGGGACTAGCGGGAGGGCCGGAGAACATTCAGTACTTC. Translation gives CASSLSGLAGGPENIQYF.

This CDR3 is CASSARRLASGELFF. Written as DNA, the CDR3 is TGTGCCAGCAGCGCGCGGAGACTAGCCTCCGGGGAGCTGTTTTTT. This rearrangement joins TRBV9 to TRBJ2-2; TRBD2 matches at 7 bases. V lost 3 bases and J lost 6; bases outside the gene matches: 8. This CDR3 region has 15 residues. CDR1 and CDR2 (germline): SGDLS, YYNGEE.

The sample holds many counts of this clonotype. The chain combines TRBV2 with TRBJ2-7, with D perhaps assigned TRBD1 or TRBD2 (6 bases each). This CDR3 contains 16 residues. CDR1 and CDR2 (germline): SNHLY, FYNNEI. Trimming shortened V by 8 bases and J by 3 bases, and 23 bases separated the two germline ends. CDR3 nucleotides: TGTGCCAGCCTGGACTTCCTCGGGGGCTATTACTACGAGCAGTACTTC. Its protein is CASLDFLGGYYYEQYF.

There are many counts of this clonotype. The chain links TRBV4-1 to TRBJ2-7; no reliable D call. This CDR3 contains 15 residues. Germline loops: CDR1 MGHRA, CDR2 YSYEKL. V was clipped by 1 base and J by 0 bases, with 10 bases between them. The CDR3 DNA follows: TGCGCCAGCAGCCAAGGTTACCAGAGCTCCTACGAGCAGTACTTC. This translates into CASSQGYQSSYEQYF.

This clonotype was detected ten times or more. The V call is TRBV28, the J call TRBJ2-5, with D maybe TRBD1 (5 bases). There are 15 residues in the CDR3. Trimming removed 6 bases from V and 3 bases from J, with 17 bases in between. Germline CDR1 and CDR2: MDHEN and SYDVKM. The CDR3 spells CASSHGVGLEETQYF. The CDR3 DNA reads as TGTGCCAGCAGCCACGGAGTGGGGCTAGAAGAGACCCAGTACTTC.

This clonotype was detected many times. The V gene is TRBV30, the J gene TRBJ1-5, with D perhaps matching TRBD1 (5 bases). This CDR3 is built from 14 residues. Trimming cost V 0 bases and J 4 bases, with 10 bases left between them. Per germline, CDR1 GTSNPN and CDR2 SVGIG (reference sequence). CDR3 in amino acids: CAWSVTGTNQPQHF. CDR3 coding DNA: TGTGCCTGGAGTGTAACCGGGACGAATCAGCCCCAGCATTTT.

This clonotype has ten or more counts. The chain joins TRBV6-1 to TRBJ2-7; the D is unclear. Germline values: CDR1 MNHNS, CDR2 SASEGT. Trimming left V 0 bases short and J 2 bases short, with 2 bases between. The CDR3 is 12 amino acids. CDR3 DNA: TGTGCCAGCAGTGAAGCGGCCTACGAGCAGTACTTC. Its protein is CASSEAAYEQYF.

J is TRBJ2-7 and V is TRBV12-3 or TRBV12-4, with D possibly being TRBD1 (5 bases). The CDR3 is made up of 14 amino acids. V was trimmed by 5 bases and J by 2 bases, leaving 13 bases between them. The CDR3 region is CASSELGATYEQYF. DNA of the CDR3: TGTGCCAGCAGTGAGCTTGGGGCGACCTACGAGCAGTACTTC.

The chain recombines TRBV12-3 or TRBV12-4 with TRBJ2-5, with D possibly TRBD1 on 5 matching bases. The CDR3 extends over 14 amino acids. The germline V and J ends were trimmed by 1 base and 3 bases, with 9 bases remaining between them. The CDR3 is CASSLGAREETQYF. The CDR3 DNA is TGTGCCAGCAGTTTAGGTGCCAGGGAAGAGACCCAGTACTTC.

In this sample, this clonotype turned up a few times. The chain carries TRBV19 and TRBJ2-7; D is unresolved. The CDR3 is 14 residues long. Looked up from germline, CDR1 is LNHDA and CDR2 is SQIVND (reference sequence). V lost 3 bases to trimming and J lost 0 bases, with 9 bases between them. The CDR3 sequence: CASSISSSSYEQYF. CDR3 DNA sequence: TGTGCCAGTAGTATTTCCTCAAGCTCCTACGAGCAGTACTTC.

This clonotype came up many times. The CDR3 here is CSALSGIAYEQYF. CDR3 coding DNA: TGCAGTGCCCTTAGCGGGATCGCCTACGAGCAGTACTTC. This chain links TRBV20-1 with TRBJ2-7; TRBD2 agrees at 8 bases. The germline CDR1 and CDR2 sequences are DFQATT and SNEGSKA (reference sequence). The CDR3 is made up of 13 amino acids. The V gene end was trimmed by 6 bases and the J gene end by 2 bases; junction bases not matched to a gene: 6.